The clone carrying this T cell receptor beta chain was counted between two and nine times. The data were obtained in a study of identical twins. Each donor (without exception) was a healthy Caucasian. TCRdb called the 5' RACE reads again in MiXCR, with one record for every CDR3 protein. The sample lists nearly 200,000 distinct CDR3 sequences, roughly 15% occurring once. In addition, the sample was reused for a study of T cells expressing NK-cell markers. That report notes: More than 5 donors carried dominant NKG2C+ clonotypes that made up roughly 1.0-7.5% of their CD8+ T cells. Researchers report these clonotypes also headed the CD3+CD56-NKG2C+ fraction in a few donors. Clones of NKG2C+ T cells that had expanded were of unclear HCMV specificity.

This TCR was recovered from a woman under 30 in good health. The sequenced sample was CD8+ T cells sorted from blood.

CDR3 in amino acids: CASSQVKGQGNQPQHF. The DNA for the CDR3 is TGCGCCAGCAGCCAAGTAAAGGGGCAGGGGAATCAGCCCCAGCATTTT. V and J are TRBV4-1 and TRBJ1-5; D might be TRBD1 (6 bases). This CDR3 spans 16 amino acids. Per germline, CDR1 MGHRA and CDR2 YSYEKL. Trimming pared 1 base from V and 4 bases from J, leaving 14 bases between.